One and the same sample provided the 5 T cell receptor beta chains below, sequenced in a study of patients and donors after allogeneic stem cell transplantation. TCRdb ran MiXCR on the RT-PCR reads and lists one entry per CDR3 protein. The table lists hundreds of thousands of distinct CDR3 sequences, 16% of them singletons. Sequencing was carried out using blood, either unsorted or a sorted T cell fraction (not recorded which). The receptors were sampled from a human donor who was either an allogeneic HSCT recipient or a stem cell or donor lymphocyte infusion donor (not recorded which). It is not recorded whose cells these are; they may come from a transplant donor.

Many counts were recorded for this clonotype. The chain is built from TRBV5-1 and TRBJ2-7, with TRBD2 as a possible D gene (7 bases). The CDR3 contains 15 residues. Germline V gene data show CDR1 as SGHRS and CDR2 as YFSETQ. Trimming cost V 3 bases and J 1 base, with 14 bases left between them. The CDR3 region is CASSSGRGISYEQYF. CDR3 bases: TGCGCCAGCAGCTCGGGGAGGGGGATTTCCTACGAGCAGTACTTC.

The table lists this clonotype with many counts. The chain is built from TRBV5-5 and TRBJ2-7; no reliable D call. CDR3 length: 11 amino acids. CDR1 and CDR2 from the germline V gene are SGHKS and YYEKEE (reference sequence). The V end lost 4 bases, the J end lost 5 bases, and 7 bases lay between the germline ends. CDR3 sequence (DNA): TGTGCCAGCAGCCAGAGGAACGAGCAGTACTTC. This sequence encodes CASSQRNEQYF.

This clonotype was seen only a few times. The rearrangement joins TRBV5-1 to TRBJ2-1, with TRBD2 matching 13 bases. The CDR3 contains 18 residues. Germline V lookup: CDR1 SGHRS, CDR2 YFSETQ. The V segment lost 3 bases and the J segment 2 bases; nucleotides outside the gene matches: 8. The DNA for the CDR3 is TGCGCCAGCAGCTGGCCGACTAGCGGGGGGCTAACCTACAATGAGCAGTTCTTC. Its protein product is CASSWPTSGGLTYNEQFF.

This rearrangement joins TRBV2 to TRBJ1-2, with D unclear. Trimming pared 7 bases from V and 0 bases from J, leaving 9 bases between. Germline CDR1 and CDR2: SNHLY and FYNNEI. The CDR3 sequence is 13 residues long. CDR3 coding DNA: TGTGCCAGCAACGGACGACCTAACTATGGCTACACCTTC. Encoded protein: CASNGRPNYGYTF.

This clonotype was counted ten times or more. Written as DNA, the CDR3 is TGTGCCAGCTGCCGCAGGGGGGATCAGCCCCAGCATTTT. Translated: CASCRRGDQPQHF. V and J are TRBV6-1 and TRBJ1-5; 7 bases agree with TRBD1. Germline V gene sequence: CDR1 MNHNS, CDR2 SASEGT. V trimming: 8 bases; J trimming: 5 bases; junction bases outside the gene matches: 6. The CDR3 runs to 13 residues.